These 20 T cell receptor beta chains came from one sample sequenced in a study of blood T cell repertoires in COVID-19. Only in-frame clones appear in the TCRdb table, and some are missing; sequencing was by immunoSEQ multiplex PCR. The sample holds fewer than 150,000 clones, around 87% seen once. Sequencing was done on a sample of peripheral blood. The origin of the receptors is a woman in her seventies with acute or convalescent COVID-19.

The V call is TRBV6-5, the J call TRBJ2-1; maybe TRBD2 (6 bases). V dropped 8 bases and J dropped 0 bases, with 11 bases sitting between them. Germline CDR1 MNHEY, CDR2 SVGAGI. This CDR3 spans 14 amino acids. CDR3 sequence: CASGAGSSYNEQFF. CDR3 nucleotide sequence: TGTGCCAGCGGGGCGGGGAGCTCCTACAATGAGCAGTTCTTC.

DNA of the CDR3: TGTGCCAGCAGTTTTCCCTCGGGCACAGATACGCAGTATTTT. This sequence encodes CASSFPSGTDTQYF. This sequence joins TRBV27 and TRBJ2-3; D gene unclear. Trimming cost V 3 bases and J 1 base, with 8 bases left between them. The CDR3 is 14 amino acids. Germline values: CDR1 MNHEY, CDR2 SMNVEV (reference sequence).

This sequence joins TRBV19 and TRBJ1-2, with 9 bases aligning to TRBD1. The CDR3 has 15 amino acids. Germline CDR1 is LNHDA and CDR2 is SQIVND (reference sequence). Germline trimming cut 6 bases from V and 3 bases from J; bases unmatched to any gene: 8. CDR3 sequence (DNA): TGTGCCAGTAGCTTCGCCGGACAGGGGTACTATGGCTACACCTTC. As protein: CASSFAGQGYYGYTF.

The J gene is TRBJ2-1, the V gene TRBV19, with a possible D match to TRBD1 (5 bases). Between the trimmed V and J ends, which lost 3 bases and 0 bases, there was a span of 9 bases. Germline V gene sequence: CDR1 LNHDA, CDR2 SQIVND (reference sequence). The CDR3 spans 15 residues. CDR3 DNA: TGTGCCAGTAGTATTGGACACAACTCCTACAATGAGCAGTTCTTC. This gives the protein CASSIGHNSYNEQFF.

For this clone: Other DNA sequences in the same sample also yield this CDR3. J is TRBJ2-7 and V is TRBV3-1 (or the pseudogene TRBV3-2); possible D gene TRBD2, 6 bases. This CDR3 has 14 amino acids. Trimming cost V 0 bases and J 3 bases, with 9 bases left between them. In germline, CDR1 is LGHDT, CDR2 YNNKEL (reference sequence). This CDR3 is CASSQEGGSYEQYF. CDR3 coding DNA: TGTGCCAGCAGCCAAGAAGGAGGGAGCTACGAGCAGTACTTC.

The V gene is TRBV5-1, the J gene TRBJ2-5, with D possibly being TRBD1 (5 bases). The length of the CDR3 is 17 residues. Germline V CDR1 and CDR2: SGHRS, YFSETQ. The V gene lost 0 bases and the J gene lost 0 bases, with 15 bases spanning the gap. CDR3 nucleotide sequence: TGCGCCAGCAGCTTGGCCTTCTCCAGGGCCCACCAAGAGACCCAGTACTTC. Protein product: CASSLAFSRAHQETQYF. The entire variable domain, with the rest obtained from reference TRBV5-1 and TRBJ2-5, is as follows: KAGVTQTPRYLIKTRGQQVTLSCSPISGHRSVSWYQQTPGQGLQFLFEYFSETQRNKGNFPGRFSGRQFSNSRSEMNVSTLELGDSALYLCASSLAFSRAHQETQYFGPGTRLLVL.

The chain links TRBV6-5 to TRBJ2-7, with TRBD1 matching 10 bases. V was clipped by 8 bases and J by 5 bases; unmatched bases: 12. This CDR3 spans 15 amino acids. Germline lookup yields CDR1 MNHEY and CDR2 SVGAGI. CDR3 nucleotides: TGTGCCAGCGGCCTTCCGGGACAGGGGCTTCACGAGCAGTACTTC. Translated: CASGLPGQGLHEQYF.

The CDR3 loop reads CSVSTGPLEQYF. The CDR3 coding sequence is TGCAGCGTGTCTACAGGGCCCCTCGAGCAGTACTTC. V is TRBV29-1 and J is TRBJ2-7, with a tentative D call TRBD1 (6 bases). Germline CDR1 and CDR2: SQVTM and ANQGSEA. The CDR3 sequence is 12 residues long. V was clipped by 6 bases and J by 6 bases, with 15 bases between them.

This clone was observed a single time. The chain uses TRBV5-4 and TRBJ2-7, with 7 bases that match TRBD1. The CDR3 has 14 residues. J lost 3 bases, V lost 0 bases, and 3 bases had no gene match. The V gene's germline CDR1 is SGHNT and CDR2 YYREEE (reference sequence). This CDR3 is CASSLGDRVYEQYF. CDR3 DNA: TGTGCCAGCAGCTTGGGTGACAGGGTCTACGAGCAGTACTTC. Filled out from reference TRBV5-4 and TRBJ2-7, the complete variable domain reads ETGVTQSPTHLIKTRGQQVTLRCSSQSGHNTVSWYQQALGQGPQFIFQYYREEENGRGNFPPRFSGLQFPNYSSELNVNALELDDSALYLCASSLGDRVYEQYFGPGTRLTVT.

V usage is TRBV28 and J usage is TRBJ1-5, with TRBD1 as a possible D gene (5 bases). CDR3 length: 14 amino acids. Germline assignment: CDR1 MDHEN and CDR2 SYDVKM. Between the trimmed V and J ends, which lost 3 bases and 6 bases, there was a span of 12 bases. This CDR3 is CASSFTTESQPQHF. The CDR3 coding sequence is TGTGCCAGCAGTTTTACGACAGAAAGTCAGCCCCAGCATTTT. Using reference TRBV28 and TRBJ1-5 for the parts outside the CDR3, the full variable domain is DVKVTQSSRYLVKRTGEKVFLECVQDMDHENMFWYRQDPGLGLRLIYFSYDVKMKEKGDIPEGYSVSREKKERFSLILESASTNQTSMYLCASSFTTESQPQHFGDGTRLSIL.

This sequence joins TRBV6-2 or TRBV6-3 and TRBJ2-3; D remains ambiguous. The CDR3 runs 14 residues. V lost 6 bases and J lost 9, with 19 bases in between. Germline V lookup: CDR1 MNHEY, CDR2 SVGEGT. CDR3 in DNA: TGTGCCAGCAGCCCTCATCTTAACAGATTAACGCAGTATTTT. It yields the protein CASSPHLNRLTQYF.

This chain links TRBV5-1 with TRBJ1-5; 9 nucleotides line up with TRBD1. Looked up from germline, CDR1 is SGHRS and CDR2 is YFSETQ. This CDR3 comprises 15 residues. The ends lost 4 bases at V and 3 bases at J; junction bases unmatched: 5. This chain's CDR3 is CASSDGTGINQPQHF. The CDR3 bases are TGCGCCAGCAGCGATGGGACAGGGATCAATCAGCCCCAGCATTTT.

The chain links TRBV3-1 (or the pseudogene TRBV3-2) to TRBJ1-5, with 7 nucleotides matching TRBD1. Germline V gives CDR1 LGHDT, CDR2 YNNKEL (reference sequence). The ends lost 4 bases at V and 6 bases at J; junction bases unmatched: 6. CDR3 length: 14 residues. CDR3: CASSLRQGGQPQHF. CDR3 DNA sequence: TGTGCCAGCAGCCTTCGACAGGGTGGTCAGCCCCAGCATTTT.

The chain has TRBV25-1 and TRBJ1-6, with D possibly TRBD1 on 6 matching bases. Between the trimmed V and J ends, which lost 4 bases and 3 bases, there was a span of 10 bases. Germline V gene sequence: CDR1 MGHDK, CDR2 SYGVNS. This CDR3 is built from 15 residues. CDR3 coding DNA: TGTGCCAGCAGTGGCCGGGACAACTATAATTCACCCCTCCACTTT. Translated: CASSGRDNYNSPLHF.

This clone has just one count. V usage is TRBV6-5 and J usage is TRBJ2-2; D may be TRBD2 (6 bases). Per the germline V gene, CDR1 is MNHEY and CDR2 is SVGAGI. This CDR3 has 15 residues. V dropped 6 bases and J dropped 1 base, with 12 bases sitting between them. The CDR3 sequence is CASSGSGQNTGELFF. CDR3 nucleotide sequence: TGTGCCAGCAGCGGTAGCGGACAGAACACCGGGGAGCTGTTTTTT.

This chain connects TRBV7-7 to TRBJ2-3; 9 positions agree with TRBD1. Germline-derived CDR1 and CDR2 are SSHAT and FNYEAQ (reference sequence). This CDR3 has 19 amino acids. The V segment lost 5 bases and the J segment 3 bases; nucleotides outside the gene matches: 18. The CDR3 here is CASSPVTTGGGGGTDTQYF. The DNA of the CDR3 is TGTGCCAGCAGCCCCGTTACCACAGGGGGCGGAGGAGGTACAGATACGCAGTATTTT.

This clone has only one observation. The chain recombines TRBV5-6 with TRBJ1-4; 7 bases agree with TRBD1. The germline V gene encodes CDR1 SGHDT and CDR2 YYEEEE. CDR3 size: 15 residues. V lost 3 bases, J lost 4 bases, and 6 bases stayed unmatched. The CDR3 DNA reads TGTGCCAGCAGCTCCTCGACAGGGAGTAATGAAAAACTGTTTTTT. Amino acids: CASSSSTGSNEKLFF.

The J gene is TRBJ2-2, the V gene TRBV5-1, with D hard to call. CDR3 length equals 14 residues. V lost 4 bases and J 0 bases, leaving 7 bases between the germline ends. Germline loops: CDR1 SGHRS, CDR2 YFSETQ. The CDR3: CASSPTTNTGELFF. The CDR3 region has the DNA TGCGCCAGCAGCCCGACAACGAACACCGGGGAGCTGTTTTTT.

This chain connects TRBV12-3 or TRBV12-4 to TRBJ1-2, with D uncertain. Trimming left V 3 bases short and J 6 bases short, with 8 bases between. This CDR3 contains 12 residues. The CDR3 loop reads CASSLFLNGYTF. The CDR3, as DNA: TGTGCCAGCAGTTTGTTTTTAAATGGCTACACCTTC.

This clone was seen a handful of times. CDR3 coding DNA: TGTGCCAGCAGAGCCGGGACAGGGATCTCGAACACTGAAGCTTTCTTT. It is translated as CASRAGTGISNTEAFF. The genes are TRBV2 and TRBJ1-1, with TRBD1 identical over 9 bases. Trimming removed 6 bases from V and 1 base from J; junction bases left unmatched: 9. The germline V gene has CDR1 SNHLY and CDR2 FYNNEI. The length of the CDR3 is 16 residues.